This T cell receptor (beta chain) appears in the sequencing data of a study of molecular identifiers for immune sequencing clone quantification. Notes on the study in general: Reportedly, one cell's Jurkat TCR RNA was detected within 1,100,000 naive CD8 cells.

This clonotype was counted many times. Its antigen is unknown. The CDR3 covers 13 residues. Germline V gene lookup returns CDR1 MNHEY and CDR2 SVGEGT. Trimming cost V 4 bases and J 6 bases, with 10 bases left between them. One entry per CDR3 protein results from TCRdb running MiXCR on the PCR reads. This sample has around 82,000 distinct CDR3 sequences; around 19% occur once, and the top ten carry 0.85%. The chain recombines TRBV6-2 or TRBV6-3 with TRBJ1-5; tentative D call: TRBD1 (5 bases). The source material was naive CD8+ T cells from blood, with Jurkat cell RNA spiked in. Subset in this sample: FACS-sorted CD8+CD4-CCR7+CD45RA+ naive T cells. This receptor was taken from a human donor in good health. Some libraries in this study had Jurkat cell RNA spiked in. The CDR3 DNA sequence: TGTGCCAGCAGTTCGGGGGGAAGTCAGCCCCAGCATTTT. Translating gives CASSSGGSQPQHF.